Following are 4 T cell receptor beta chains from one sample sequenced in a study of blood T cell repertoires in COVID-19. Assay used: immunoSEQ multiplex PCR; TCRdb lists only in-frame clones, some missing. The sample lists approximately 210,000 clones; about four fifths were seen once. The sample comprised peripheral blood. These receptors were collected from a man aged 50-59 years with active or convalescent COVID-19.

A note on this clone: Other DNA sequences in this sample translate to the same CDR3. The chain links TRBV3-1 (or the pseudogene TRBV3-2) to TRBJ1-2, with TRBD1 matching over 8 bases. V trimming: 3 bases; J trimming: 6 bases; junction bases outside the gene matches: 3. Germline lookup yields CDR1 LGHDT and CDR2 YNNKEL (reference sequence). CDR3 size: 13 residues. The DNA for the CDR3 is TGTGCCAGCAGCCAGCAGGGGGCGGATGGCTACACCTTC. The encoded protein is CASSQQGADGYTF.

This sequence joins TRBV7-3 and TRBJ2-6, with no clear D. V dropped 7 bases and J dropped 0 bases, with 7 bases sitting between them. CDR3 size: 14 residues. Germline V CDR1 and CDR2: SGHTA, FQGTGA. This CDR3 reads CASTGNSGANVLTF. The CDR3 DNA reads TGTGCCAGCACAGGCAACTCTGGGGCCAACGTCCTGACTTTC. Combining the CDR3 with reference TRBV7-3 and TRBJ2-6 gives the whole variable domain GAGVSQTPSNKVTEKGKYVELRCDPISGHTALYWYRQSLGQGPEFLIYFQGTGAADDSGLPNDRFFAVRPEGSVSTLKIQRTERGDSAVYLCASTGNSGANVLTFGAGSRLTVL.

CDR3 sequence: CATSALGAGANTGELFF. The CDR3 nucleotides are TGTGCCACCAGTGCCCTCGGGGCAGGGGCGAACACCGGGGAGCTGTTTTTT. The chain combines TRBV24-1 with TRBJ2-2; D perhaps matches TRBD1 (6 bases). Germline lookup yields CDR1 KGHDR and CDR2 SFDVKD. This CDR3 region has 17 residues. Trimming took 5 bases from V and 0 from J, leaving 15 bases between them.

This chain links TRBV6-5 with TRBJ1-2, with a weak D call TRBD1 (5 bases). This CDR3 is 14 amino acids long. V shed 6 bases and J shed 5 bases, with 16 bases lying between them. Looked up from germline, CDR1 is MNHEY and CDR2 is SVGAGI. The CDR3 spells CASRGIGGVYGYTF. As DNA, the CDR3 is TGTGCCAGCAGGGGAATCGGGGGGGTTTATGGCTACACCTTC.